This paragraph covers one T cell receptor (beta chain) sequence. RNA totalling roughly 0.5 to 1 ug underwent reverse transcription with random hexamers. TCRdb itself ran the immunoSEQ multiplex PCR reads through MiXCR, one entry per CDR3 protein. Among roughly 200,000 distinct CDR3 sequences, about 93% were seen once, and the ten largest hold approximately 0.1%. These data originate in a study of CD8 T cells in Susac syndrome. The CDR3 has 14 residues. The ends were cut back, 2 bases at V and 5 bases at J, with 13 bases in the middle. From germline, CDR1 is SGHRS and CDR2 YFSETQ. Sequencing was done on a sample of CD4+ T cells from PBMCs. The rearrangement joins TRBV5-1 to TRBJ2-5; possible D gene TRBD2, 5 bases. The source is a human donor in good health. CDR3 in amino acids: CASSFGSPGETQYF. In DNA, the CDR3 is TGCGCCAGCAGCTTTGGATCCCCGGGGGAGACCCAGTACTTC.